This T cell receptor beta chain came from a study of T-cell reconstitution after alpha-beta-depleted transplantation in children. Many counts were recorded for this clonotype. Antigen specificity is unknown. From germline, CDR1 is SGHTA and CDR2 FQGTGA. Trimming at V came to 3 bases and at J to 2 bases, leaving 4 bases not matched to a gene. There are 16 residues in the CDR3. A library of TCRbeta sequences, prepared with unique molecular identifiers, was generated. TCRdb passed the PCR reads through MiXCR, listing each CDR3 protein once. The sample consists of a few hundred thousand distinct CDR3 sequences, 13% of them appearing once. Study-wide results and limits: The authors attributed T-cell counts and diversity one year after transplant mostly to newly produced T cells.

The sequence derives from a male patient between 5 and 17 years old who had a stem cell transplant for acute myeloid leukemia, so the T cells may come from the graft donor. The input for sequencing was PBMCs, mostly from graft donor cells, taken 360 days after TCRalphabeta/CD19-depleted stem cell transplant. The rearrangement joins TRBV7-3 to TRBJ1-3; TRBD1 matches 10 bases. CDR3 DNA sequence: TGTGCCAGCAGCTTCATGGGACAGGGGACTGGAAACACCATATATTTT. It is translated as CASSFMGQGTGNTIYF.